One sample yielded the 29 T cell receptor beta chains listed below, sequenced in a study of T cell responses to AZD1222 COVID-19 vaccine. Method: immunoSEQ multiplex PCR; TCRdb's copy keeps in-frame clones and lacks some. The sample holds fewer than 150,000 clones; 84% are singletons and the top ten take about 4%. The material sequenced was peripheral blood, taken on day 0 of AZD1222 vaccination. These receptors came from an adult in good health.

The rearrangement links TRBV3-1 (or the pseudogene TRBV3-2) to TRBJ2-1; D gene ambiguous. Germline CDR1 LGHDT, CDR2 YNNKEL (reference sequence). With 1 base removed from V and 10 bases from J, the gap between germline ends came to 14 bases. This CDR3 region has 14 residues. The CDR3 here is CASSQGASGTEQFF. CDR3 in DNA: TGTGCCAGCAGCCAAGGTGCCAGTGGCACGGAGCAGTTCTTC.

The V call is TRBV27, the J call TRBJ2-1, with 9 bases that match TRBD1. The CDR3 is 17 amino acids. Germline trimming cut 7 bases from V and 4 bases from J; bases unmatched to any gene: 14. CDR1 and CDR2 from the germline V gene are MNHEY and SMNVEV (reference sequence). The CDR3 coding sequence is TGTGCCAGCACCCCTATTCTCGGGACAGGGTTTTACAATGAGCAGTTCTTC. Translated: CASTPILGTGFYNEQFF.

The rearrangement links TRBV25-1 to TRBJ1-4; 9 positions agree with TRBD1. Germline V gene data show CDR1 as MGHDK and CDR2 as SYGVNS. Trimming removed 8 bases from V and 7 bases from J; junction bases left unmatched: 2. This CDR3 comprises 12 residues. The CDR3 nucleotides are TGTGCCAGCGGACAGGGGCCTGAAAAACTGTTTTTT. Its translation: CASGQGPEKLFF.

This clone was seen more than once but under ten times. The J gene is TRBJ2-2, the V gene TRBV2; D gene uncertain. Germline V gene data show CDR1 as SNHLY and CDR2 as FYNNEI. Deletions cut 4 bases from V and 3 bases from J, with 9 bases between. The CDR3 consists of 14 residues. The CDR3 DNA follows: TGTGCCAGCAGTGGCCAAACTTACACCGGGGAGCTGTTTTTT. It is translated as CASSGQTYTGELFF.

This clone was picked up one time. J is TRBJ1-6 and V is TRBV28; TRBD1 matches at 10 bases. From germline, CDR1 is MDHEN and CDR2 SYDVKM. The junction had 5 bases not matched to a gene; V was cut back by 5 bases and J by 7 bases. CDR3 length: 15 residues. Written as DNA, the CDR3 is TGTGCCAGCAGTGGACCGGGACAGGGGAATTCACCCCTCCACTTT. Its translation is CASSGPGQGNSPLHF.

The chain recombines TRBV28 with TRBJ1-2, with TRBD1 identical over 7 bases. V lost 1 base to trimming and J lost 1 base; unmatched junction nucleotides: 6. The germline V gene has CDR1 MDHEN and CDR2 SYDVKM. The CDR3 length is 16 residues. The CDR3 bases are TGTGCCAGCAGTTTATCCTCAGGGGGGGTTAACTATGGCTACACCTTC. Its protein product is CASSLSSGGVNYGYTF.

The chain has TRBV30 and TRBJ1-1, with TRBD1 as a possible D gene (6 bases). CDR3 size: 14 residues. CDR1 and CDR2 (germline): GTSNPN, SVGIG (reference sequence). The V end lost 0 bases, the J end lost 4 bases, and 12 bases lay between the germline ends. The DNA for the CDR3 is TGTGCCTGGAGTGTGTCTACAGGGCGCACTGAAGCTTTCTTT. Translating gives CAWSVSTGRTEAFF.

The CDR3, as DNA: TGTGCCAGCAGTTTTGGTAGCAATCAGCCCCAGCATTTT. The encoded protein is CASSFGSNQPQHF. The chain recombines TRBV28 with TRBJ1-5, with D unclear. Germline V CDR1 and CDR2: MDHEN, SYDVKM. The ends were cut back, 3 bases at V and 0 bases at J, with 3 bases in the middle. CDR3 length: 13 residues.

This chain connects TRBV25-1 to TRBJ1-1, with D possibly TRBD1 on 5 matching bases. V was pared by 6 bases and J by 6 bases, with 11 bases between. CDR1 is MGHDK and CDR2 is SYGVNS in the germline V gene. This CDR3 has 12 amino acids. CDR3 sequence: CASRQAGAEAFF. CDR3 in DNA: TGTGCCAGCAGGCAGGCGGGGGCTGAAGCTTTCTTT. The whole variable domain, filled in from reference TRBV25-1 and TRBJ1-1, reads EADIYQTPRYLVIGTGKKITLECSQTMGHDKMYWYQQDPGMELHLIHYSYGVNSTEKGDLSSESTVSRIRTEHFPLTLESARPSHTSQYLCASRQAGAEAFFGQGTRLTVV.

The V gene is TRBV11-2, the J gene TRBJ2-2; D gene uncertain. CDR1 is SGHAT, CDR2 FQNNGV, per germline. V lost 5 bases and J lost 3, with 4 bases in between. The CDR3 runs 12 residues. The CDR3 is CASSIYTGELFF. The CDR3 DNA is TGTGCCAGCAGCATTTACACCGGGGAGCTGTTTTTT. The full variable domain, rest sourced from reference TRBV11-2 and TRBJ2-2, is EAGVAQSPRYKIIEKRQSVAFWCNPISGHATLYWYQQILGQGPKLLIQFQNNGVVDDSQLPKDRFSAERLKGVDSTLKIQPAKLEDSAVYLCASSIYTGELFFGEGSRLTVL.

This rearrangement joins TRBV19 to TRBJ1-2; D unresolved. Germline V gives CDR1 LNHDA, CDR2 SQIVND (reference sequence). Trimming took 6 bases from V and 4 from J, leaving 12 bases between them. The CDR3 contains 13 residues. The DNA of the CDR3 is TGTGCCAGTAGATGGAAGGGCCTCTATGGCTACACCTTC. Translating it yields CASRWKGLYGYTF.

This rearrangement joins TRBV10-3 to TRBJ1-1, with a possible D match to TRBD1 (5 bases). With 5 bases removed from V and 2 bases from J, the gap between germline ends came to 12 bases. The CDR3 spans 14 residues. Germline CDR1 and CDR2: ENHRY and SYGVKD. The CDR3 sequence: CAISLGGGNTEAFF. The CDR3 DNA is TGTGCCATCAGTCTGGGGGGGGGAAACACTGAAGCTTTCTTT.

The CDR3 is CASSSTGGGNQPQHF. Here the CDR3 DNA reads TGTGCCAGCAGCTCGACAGGGGGCGGCAATCAGCCCCAGCATTTT. The chain has TRBV5-6 and TRBJ1-5; 10 bases align to TRBD1. V lost 3 bases, J lost 2 bases, and 2 bases stayed unmatched. Germline V gene lookup returns CDR1 SGHDT and CDR2 YYEEEE. This CDR3 comprises 15 residues.

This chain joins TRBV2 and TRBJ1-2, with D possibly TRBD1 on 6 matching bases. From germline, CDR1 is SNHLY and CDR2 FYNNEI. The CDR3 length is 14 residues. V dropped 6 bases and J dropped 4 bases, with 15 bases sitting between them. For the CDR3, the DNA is TGTGCCAGCAGGGACAGCGCTAATACCTATGGCTACACCTTC. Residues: CASRDSANTYGYTF.

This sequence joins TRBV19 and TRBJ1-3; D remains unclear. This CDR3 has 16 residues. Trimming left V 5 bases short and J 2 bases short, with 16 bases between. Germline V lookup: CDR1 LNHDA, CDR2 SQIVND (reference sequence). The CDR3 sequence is CASSQDRQRPGNTIYF. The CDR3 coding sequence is TGTGCCAGTAGTCAAGATCGCCAGAGACCTGGAAACACCATATATTTT.

In DNA, the CDR3 is TGTGCCAGCAGCCAAGTTATCCTCTATGGCTACACCTTC. It codes for CASSQVILYGYTF. This chain links TRBV14 with TRBJ1-2; D not certain. This CDR3 region has 13 residues. CDR1 is SGHDN, CDR2 FVKESK, per germline. The V gene lost 1 base and the J gene lost 4 bases, with 7 bases spanning the gap.

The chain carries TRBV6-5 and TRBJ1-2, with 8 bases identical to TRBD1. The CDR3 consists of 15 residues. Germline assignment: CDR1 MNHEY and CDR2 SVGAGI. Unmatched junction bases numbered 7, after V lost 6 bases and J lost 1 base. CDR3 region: CASRTGEYGNYGYTF. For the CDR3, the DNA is TGTGCCAGCAGGACAGGGGAATACGGTAACTATGGCTACACCTTC.

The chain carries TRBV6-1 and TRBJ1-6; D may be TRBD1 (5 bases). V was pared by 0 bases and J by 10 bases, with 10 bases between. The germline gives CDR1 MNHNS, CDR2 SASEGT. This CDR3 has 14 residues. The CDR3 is CASSEAGGDSPLHF. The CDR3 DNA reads TGTGCCAGCAGTGAAGCGGGAGGGGACTCACCCCTCCACTTT.

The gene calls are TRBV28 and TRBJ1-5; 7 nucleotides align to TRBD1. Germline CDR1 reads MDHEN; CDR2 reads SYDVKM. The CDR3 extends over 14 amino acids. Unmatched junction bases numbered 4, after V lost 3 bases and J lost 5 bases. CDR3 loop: CASSFGQVDQPQHF. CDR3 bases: TGTGCCAGCAGTTTCGGACAGGTTGATCAGCCCCAGCATTTT.

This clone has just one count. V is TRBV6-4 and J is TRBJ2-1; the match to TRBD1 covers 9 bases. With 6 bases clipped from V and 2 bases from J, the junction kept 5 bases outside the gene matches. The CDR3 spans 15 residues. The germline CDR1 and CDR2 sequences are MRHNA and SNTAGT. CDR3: CASSLDRGTYNEQFF. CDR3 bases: TGTGCCAGCAGCCTGGACAGGGGCACCTACAATGAGCAGTTCTTC.

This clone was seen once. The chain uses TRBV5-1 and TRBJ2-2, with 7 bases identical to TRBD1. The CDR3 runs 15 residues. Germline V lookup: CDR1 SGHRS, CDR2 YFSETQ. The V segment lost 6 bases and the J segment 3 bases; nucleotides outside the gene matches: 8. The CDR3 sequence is CASTVTGIDTGELFF. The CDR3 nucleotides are TGCGCCAGCACCGTGACAGGGATAGACACCGGGGAGCTGTTTTTT.

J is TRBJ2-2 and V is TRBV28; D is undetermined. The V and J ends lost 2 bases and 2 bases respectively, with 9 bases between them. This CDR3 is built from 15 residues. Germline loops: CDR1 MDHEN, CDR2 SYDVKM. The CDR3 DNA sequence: TGTGCCAGCAGTTTAGATCGGCTTAACACCGGGGAGCTGTTTTTT. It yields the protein CASSLDRLNTGELFF.

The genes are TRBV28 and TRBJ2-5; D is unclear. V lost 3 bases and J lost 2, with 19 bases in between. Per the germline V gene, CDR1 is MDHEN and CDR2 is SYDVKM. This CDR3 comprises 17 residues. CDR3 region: CASSFQWAPTSQETQYF. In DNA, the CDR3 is TGTGCCAGCAGTTTCCAGTGGGCCCCTACCTCACAAGAGACCCAGTACTTC.

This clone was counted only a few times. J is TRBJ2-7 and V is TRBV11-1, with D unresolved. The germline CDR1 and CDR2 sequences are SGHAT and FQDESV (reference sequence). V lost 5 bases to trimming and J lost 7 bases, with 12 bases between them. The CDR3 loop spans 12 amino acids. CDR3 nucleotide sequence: TGTGCCAGCAGCCATGAGAGTAGGGAGCAGTACTTC. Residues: CASSHESREQYF.

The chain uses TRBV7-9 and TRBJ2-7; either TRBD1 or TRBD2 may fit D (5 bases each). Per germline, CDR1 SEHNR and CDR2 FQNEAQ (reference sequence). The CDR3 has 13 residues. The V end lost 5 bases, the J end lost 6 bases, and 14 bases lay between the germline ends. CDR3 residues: CASSPGTGSEQYF. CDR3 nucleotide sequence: TGTGCCAGCAGCCCCGGGACCGGTAGCGAGCAGTACTTC.

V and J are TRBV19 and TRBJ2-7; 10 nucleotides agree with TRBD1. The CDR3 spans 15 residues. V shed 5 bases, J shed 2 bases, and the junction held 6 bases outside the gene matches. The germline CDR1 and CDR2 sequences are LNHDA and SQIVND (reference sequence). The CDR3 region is CASSSRDRGTYEQYF. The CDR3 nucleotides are TGTGCCAGTAGTTCCCGGGACAGGGGTACCTACGAGCAGTACTTC.

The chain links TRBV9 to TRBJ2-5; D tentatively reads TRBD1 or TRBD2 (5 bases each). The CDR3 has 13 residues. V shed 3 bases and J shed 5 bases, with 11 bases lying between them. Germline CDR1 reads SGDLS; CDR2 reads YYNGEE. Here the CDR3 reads CASSAGTGETQYF. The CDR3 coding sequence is TGTGCCAGCAGCGCCGGGACGGGGGAGACCCAGTACTTC.

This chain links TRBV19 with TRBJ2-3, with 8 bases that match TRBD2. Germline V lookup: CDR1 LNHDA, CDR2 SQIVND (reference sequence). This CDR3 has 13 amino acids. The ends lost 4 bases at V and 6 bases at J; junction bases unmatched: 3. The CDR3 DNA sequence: TGTGCCAGTAGTACGACTAGCGTGGATACGCAGTATTTT. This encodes CASSTTSVDTQYF.

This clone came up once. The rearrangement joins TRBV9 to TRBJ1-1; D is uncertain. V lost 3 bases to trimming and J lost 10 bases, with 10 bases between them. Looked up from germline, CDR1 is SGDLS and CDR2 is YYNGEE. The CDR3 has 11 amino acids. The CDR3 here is CASSGGSRAFF. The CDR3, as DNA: TGTGCCAGCAGCGGCGGTAGTAGAGCTTTCTTT.